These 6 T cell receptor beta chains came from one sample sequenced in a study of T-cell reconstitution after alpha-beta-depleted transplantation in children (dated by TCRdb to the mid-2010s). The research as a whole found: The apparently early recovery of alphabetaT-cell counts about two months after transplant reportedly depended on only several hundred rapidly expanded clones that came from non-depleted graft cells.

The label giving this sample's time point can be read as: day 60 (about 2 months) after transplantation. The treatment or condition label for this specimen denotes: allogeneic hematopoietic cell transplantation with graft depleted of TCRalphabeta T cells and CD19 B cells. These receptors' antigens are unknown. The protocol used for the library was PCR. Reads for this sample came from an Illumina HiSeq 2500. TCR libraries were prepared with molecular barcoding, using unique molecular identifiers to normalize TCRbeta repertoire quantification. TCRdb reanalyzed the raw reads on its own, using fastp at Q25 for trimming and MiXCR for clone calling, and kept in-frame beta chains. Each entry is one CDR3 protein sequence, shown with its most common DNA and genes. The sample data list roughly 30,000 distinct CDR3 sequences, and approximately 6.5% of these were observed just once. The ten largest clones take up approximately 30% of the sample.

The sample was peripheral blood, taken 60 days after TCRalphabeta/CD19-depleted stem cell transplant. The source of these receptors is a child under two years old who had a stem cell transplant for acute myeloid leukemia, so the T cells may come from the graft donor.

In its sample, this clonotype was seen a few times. The CDR3 here is CASTSKQGTYEQYF. CDR3 in DNA: TGTGCCAGCACCTCGAAGCAAGGAACTTACGAGCAGTACTTC. The chain carries TRBV27 and TRBJ2-7; D is uncertain. Germline CDR1 MNHEY, CDR2 SMNVEV (reference sequence). The CDR3 loop spans 14 amino acids. V shed 7 bases and J shed 4 bases, with 17 bases lying between them.

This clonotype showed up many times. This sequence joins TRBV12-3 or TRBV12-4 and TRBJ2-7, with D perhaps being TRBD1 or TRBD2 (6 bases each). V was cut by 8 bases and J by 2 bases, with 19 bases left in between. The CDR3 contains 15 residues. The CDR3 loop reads CASGEAEGGTYEQYF. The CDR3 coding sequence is TGTGCCAGCGGCGAAGCCGAGGGGGGAACCTACGAGCAGTACTTC.

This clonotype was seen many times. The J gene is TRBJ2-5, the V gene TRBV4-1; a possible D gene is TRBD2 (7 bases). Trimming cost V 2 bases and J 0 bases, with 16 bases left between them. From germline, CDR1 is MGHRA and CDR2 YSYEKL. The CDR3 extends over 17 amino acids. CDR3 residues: CASSQRGRETNQETQYF. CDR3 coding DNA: TGCGCCAGCAGCCAACGGGGGCGGGAGACAAACCAAGAGACCCAGTACTTC.

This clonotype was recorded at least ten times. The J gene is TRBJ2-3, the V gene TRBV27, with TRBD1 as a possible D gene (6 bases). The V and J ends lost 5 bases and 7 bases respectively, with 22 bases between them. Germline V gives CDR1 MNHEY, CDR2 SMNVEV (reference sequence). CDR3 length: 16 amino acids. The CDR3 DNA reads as TGTGCCAGCAGTCCCAGCCAGGGGCCCGTTTTCTATACGCAGTATTTT. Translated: CASSPSQGPVFYTQYF.

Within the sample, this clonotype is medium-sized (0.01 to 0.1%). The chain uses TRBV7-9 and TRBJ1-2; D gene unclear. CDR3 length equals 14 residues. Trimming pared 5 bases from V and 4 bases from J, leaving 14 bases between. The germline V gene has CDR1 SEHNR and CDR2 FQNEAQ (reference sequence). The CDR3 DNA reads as TGTGCCAGCAGCCCCCTACTTAGTTCCTATGGCTACACCTTC. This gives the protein CASSPLLSSYGYTF.

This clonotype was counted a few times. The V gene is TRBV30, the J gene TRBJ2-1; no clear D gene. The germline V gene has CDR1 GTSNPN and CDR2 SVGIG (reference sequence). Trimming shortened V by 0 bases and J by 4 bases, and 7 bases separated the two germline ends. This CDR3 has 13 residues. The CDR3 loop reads CAWSVDFYNEQFF. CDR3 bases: TGTGCCTGGAGTGTAGATTTTTACAATGAGCAGTTCTTC.